These 32 T cell receptor beta chains were all obtained from the same sample, sequenced in a study of T cell responses to AZD1222 COVID-19 vaccine. The protocol was immunoSEQ multiplex PCR, while the TCRdb copy is restricted to in-frame clones and leaves out a portion. Seen here are 100,000 to 130,000 clones, roughly nine tenths observed once, and the top ten hold around 4.7%. Here the sequenced sample was peripheral blood, taken 28 days after the second AZD1222 dose. These receptors were obtained from an adult who received the AZD1222 COVID-19 vaccine.

This clone was detected only once. The J gene is TRBJ1-1, the V gene TRBV7-9; 9 bases agree with TRBD1. V dropped 6 bases and J dropped 7; count of bases not matched to a gene: 6. The germline CDR1 and CDR2 sequences are SEHNR and FQNEAQ (reference sequence). The CDR3 totals 13 residues. CDR3 DNA: TGTGCCAGCAGTCTGACAGGGGGTGATGAAGCTTTCTTT. Protein: CASSLTGGDEAFF. The full variable domain, with the rest looked up from reference TRBV7-9 and TRBJ1-1, is DTGVSQNPRHKITKRGQNVTFRCDPISEHNRLYWYRQTLGQGPEFLTYFQNEAQLEKSRLLSDRFSAERPKGSFSTLEIQRTEQGDSAMYLCASSLTGGDEAFFGQGTRLTVV.

This chain connects TRBV4-1 to TRBJ2-3; D is unclear. Germline CDR1 MGHRA, CDR2 YSYEKL. The CDR3 has 15 residues. Trimming took 3 bases from V and 5 from J, leaving 15 bases between them. DNA for the CDR3: TGCGCCAGCAGCCAGTCAATAAATACGGGAGATACGCAGTATTTT. This sequence encodes CASSQSINTGDTQYF.

The chain joins TRBV29-1 to TRBJ2-1, with TRBD2 identical over 8 bases. CDR1 is SQVTM, CDR2 ANQGSEA, per germline. The CDR3 totals 13 residues. V was clipped by 3 bases and J by 7 bases; unmatched bases: 5. The CDR3 region has the DNA TGCAGCGTTGATGGGCTAGCGGGTAATGAGCAGTTCTTC. Its protein is CSVDGLAGNEQFF.

V and J are TRBV9 and TRBJ2-6; D perhaps matches TRBD1 (5 bases). Germline V lookup: CDR1 SGDLS, CDR2 YYNGEE. The CDR3 runs to 16 residues. V shed 4 bases and J shed 0 bases, with 11 bases lying between them. CDR3 in DNA: TGTGCCAGCAGCCTAACAGACAGCTCTGGGGCCAACGTCCTGACTTTC. Its translation is CASSLTDSSGANVLTF.

The chain couples TRBV6-5 to TRBJ1-5; D gene unclear. This CDR3 region has 14 residues. Germline CDR1 and CDR2: MNHEY and SVGAGI. With 5 bases removed from V and 3 bases from J, the gap between germline ends came to 11 bases. The CDR3 is CASSPRRTNQPQHF. DNA for the CDR3: TGTGCCAGCAGTCCCAGACGGACCAATCAGCCCCAGCATTTT.

The genes are TRBV28 and TRBJ2-7; tentatively, D is TRBD1 (6 bases). Germline loops: CDR1 MDHEN, CDR2 SYDVKM. This CDR3 region has 13 residues. With 8 bases removed from V and 0 bases from J, the gap between germline ends came to 11 bases. The CDR3 region is CASGGGSSYEQYF. The CDR3 DNA reads TGTGCCAGCGGTGGGGGCAGCTCCTACGAGCAGTACTTC.

The rearrangement links TRBV6-1 to TRBJ2-5, with D hard to call. Germline V gene sequence: CDR1 MNHNS, CDR2 SASEGT. V was pared by 6 bases and J by 1 base, with 21 bases between. This CDR3 spans 17 amino acids. In DNA form, the CDR3 reads TGTGCCAGCAGCGAATCGAGACGGGCCCCGCCCCAAGAGACCCAGTACTTC. Translation gives CASSESRRAPPQETQYF.

The V and J genes are TRBV5-1 and TRBJ1-1; D unclear. The V end was cut by 0 bases, the J end by 4 bases, with 7 bases between. Germline CDR1 and CDR2: SGHRS and YFSETQ. The length of the CDR3 is 13 residues. CDR3 amino acids: CASSLVSTTEAFF. The DNA of the CDR3 is TGCGCCAGCAGCTTGGTCAGCACCACTGAAGCTTTCTTT. Supplemented by reference TRBV5-1 and TRBJ1-1, the full variable domain reads KAGVTQTPRYLIKTRGQQVTLSCSPISGHRSVSWYQQTPGQGLQFLFEYFSETQRNKGNFPGRFSGRQFSNSRSEMNVSTLELGDSALYLCASSLVSTTEAFFGQGTRLTVV.

This chain uses TRBV10-3 with TRBJ1-6; 8 nucleotides match TRBD1. The germline V gene encodes CDR1 ENHRY and CDR2 SYGVKD. The CDR3 has 15 amino acids. The V gene end was trimmed by 6 bases and the J gene end by 9 bases; junction bases not matched to a gene: 10. CDR3 region: CAISPTGTGSSPLHF. CDR3 DNA: TGTGCCATCAGCCCAACCGGGACAGGTTCTTCACCCCTCCACTTT.

The chain recombines TRBV27 with TRBJ1-1, with a weak D call TRBD1 (6 bases). This CDR3 has 17 residues. Trimming pared 3 bases from V and 1 base from J, leaving 18 bases between. Looked up from germline, CDR1 is MNHEY and CDR2 is SMNVEV (reference sequence). The CDR3 protein is CASSLLVQGSGNTEAFF. Written as DNA, the CDR3 is TGTGCCAGCAGTTTGTTAGTACAGGGCTCAGGGAACACTGAAGCTTTCTTT.

The genes are TRBV19 and TRBJ1-5; D is unresolved. V shed 0 bases and J shed 2 bases, with 17 bases lying between them. CDR1 is LNHDA and CDR2 is SQIVND in the germline V gene (reference sequence). This CDR3 is 18 amino acids long. CDR3 sequence: CASSIDRGLGHGNQPQHF. CDR3 sequence (DNA): TGTGCCAGTAGTATAGATCGTGGGTTAGGCCATGGCAATCAGCCCCAGCATTTT.

This chain uses TRBV6-1 with TRBJ1-4; TRBD1 agrees at 8 bases. V lost 1 base to trimming and J lost 7 bases; unmatched junction nucleotides: 5. CDR3 size: 15 residues. CDR1 is MNHNS and CDR2 is SASEGT in the germline V gene. The CDR3 here is CASSEGGTGPEKLFF. In DNA form, the CDR3 reads TGTGCCAGCAGTGAAGGGGGGACAGGACCTGAAAAACTGTTTTTT.

This chain connects TRBV28 to TRBJ2-7, with a possible D match to TRBD2 (5 bases). The CDR3 extends over 13 amino acids. Trimming cost V 2 bases and J 2 bases, with 7 bases left between them. Germline CDR1 reads MDHEN; CDR2 reads SYDVKM. The CDR3 DNA reads TGTGCCAGCAGTTTAACCGGGGCCTACGAGCAGTACTTC. Protein: CASSLTGAYEQYF.

This clone has more than one count but fewer than ten. The chain carries TRBV5-5 and TRBJ1-2; D ambiguous. CDR3 length: 14 residues. Germline V gene lookup returns CDR1 SGHKS and CDR2 YYEKEE (reference sequence). Trimming cost V 3 bases and J 2 bases, with 11 bases left between them. CDR3 region: CASSWENVNYGYTF. The CDR3 DNA follows: TGTGCCAGCAGCTGGGAGAACGTGAACTATGGCTACACCTTC.

This chain connects TRBV6-1 to TRBJ1-5, with a tentative D call TRBD1 (6 bases). In germline, CDR1 is MNHNS, CDR2 SASEGT. This CDR3 spans 16 amino acids. Between the trimmed V and J ends, which lost 3 bases and 2 bases, there was a span of 14 bases. CDR3 in amino acids: CASSDEGGGGNQPQHF. The CDR3 bases are TGTGCCAGCAGTGATGAGGGTGGGGGCGGCAATCAGCCCCAGCATTTT.

The chain couples TRBV19 to TRBJ2-2; the D call may be TRBD1 or TRBD2 (5 bases each). Germline CDR1 LNHDA, CDR2 SQIVND (reference sequence). The germline V and J ends were trimmed by 3 bases and 7 bases, with 15 bases remaining between them. The CDR3 totals 15 residues. CDR3: CASSIGDRYIGELFF. The CDR3 DNA follows: TGTGCCAGTAGTATTGGGGACCGTTATATCGGGGAGCTGTTTTTT.

The gene calls are TRBV5-1 and TRBJ2-7; tentatively, D is TRBD1 (5 bases). V was shortened by 4 bases and J by 4 bases, with 9 bases between the two germline ends. This CDR3 region has 12 residues. From germline, CDR1 is SGHRS and CDR2 YFSETQ. The DNA of the CDR3 is TGCGCCAGCAGCGCCCAGGGATACGAGCAGTACTTC. Its protein product is CASSAQGYEQYF.

This chain joins TRBV20-1 and TRBJ1-2; D ambiguous. The CDR3 runs to 14 residues. Trimming took 4 bases from V and 6 from J, leaving 18 bases between them. Germline CDR1 and CDR2: DFQATT and SNEGSKA (reference sequence). The chain's CDR3 is CSATDGPRTDGYTF. The DNA for the CDR3 is TGCAGTGCTACTGACGGACCTAGGACCGATGGCTACACCTTC.

This clone has just a few counts. V gene TRBV7-3 combines with J gene TRBJ2-1; D is uncertain. Deletions cut 1 base from V and 6 bases from J, with 16 bases between. The CDR3 sequence is 16 residues long. CDR1 and CDR2 from the germline V gene are SGHTA and FQGTGA. The CDR3 spells CASSLSVTQTSNEQFF. The CDR3 region has the DNA TGTGCCAGCAGCTTAAGTGTAACCCAGACAAGCAATGAGCAGTTCTTC.

This clone was seen only once. The V and J genes are TRBV20-1 and TRBJ2-7; unclear D gene. The CDR3 spans 11 residues. V lost 5 bases and J lost 6, with 11 bases in between. Looked up from germline, CDR1 is DFQATT and CDR2 is SNEGSKA (reference sequence). The CDR3 region is CSAASGFEQYF. The CDR3 DNA sequence: TGCAGTGCTGCTTCGGGCTTCGAGCAGTACTTC.

The chain uses TRBV2 and TRBJ1-1, with D possibly matching TRBD1 (5 bases). The CDR3 is 15 residues long. Trimming left V 3 bases short and J 1 base short, with 12 bases between. CDR1 is SNHLY, CDR2 FYNNEI, per germline. The CDR3 DNA reads as TGTGCCAGCAGTGACCCGGGACGGCGGAACACTGAAGCTTTCTTT. Its translation is CASSDPGRRNTEAFF. Together with reference TRBV2 and TRBJ1-1, the CDR3 gives the full variable domain: EPEVTQTPSHQVTQMGQEVILRCVPISNHLYFYWYRQILGQKVEFLVSFYNNEISEKSEIFDDQFSVERPDGSNFTLKIRSTKLEDSAMYFCASSDPGRRNTEAFFGQGTRLTVV.

The V gene is TRBV10-3, the J gene TRBJ1-5; D is possibly TRBD1 (5 bases). Germline assignment: CDR1 ENHRY and CDR2 SYGVKD. The CDR3 sequence is 14 residues long. Trimming took off 2 bases at V and 2 bases at J, with 7 bases between the two ends. This chain's CDR3 is CAISEGARNQPQHF. The CDR3 DNA reads as TGTGCCATCAGTGAGGGGGCTCGCAATCAGCCCCAGCATTTT.

The V gene is TRBV19, the J gene TRBJ2-7; 7 nucleotides line up with TRBD1. Germline CDR1 LNHDA, CDR2 SQIVND (reference sequence). This CDR3 region has 12 residues. V was pared by 8 bases and J by 6 bases, with 7 bases of the junction left unmatched. CDR3 residues: CASSDRAPEQYF. CDR3 DNA: TGTGCCAGTTCCGACAGGGCACCCGAGCAGTACTTC.

CDR3 region: CASSQDGNSYNSPLHF. The CDR3, as DNA: TGCGCCAGCAGCCAAGATGGGAACTCCTATAATTCACCCCTCCACTTT. The V and J genes are TRBV4-3 and TRBJ1-6; no firm D call. CDR1 and CDR2 (germline): LGHNA, YSLEER. Between the trimmed V and J ends, which lost 0 bases and 0 bases, there was a span of 6 bases. This CDR3 contains 16 residues.

The rearrangement joins TRBV6-6 to TRBJ1-1; weak D call: TRBD1 (5 bases). The CDR3 has 16 amino acids. The germline CDR1 and CDR2 sequences are MNHNY and SVGAGI (reference sequence). Trimming removed 8 bases from V and 3 bases from J, with 22 bases in between. The CDR3 DNA reads TGTGCCAGCGGAGCAGGGACCCGCCTAGGGGACACTGAAGCTTTCTTT. It specifies CASGAGTRLGDTEAFF.

This chain connects TRBV21-1 to TRBJ2-2. TRBV21-1 is described as a pseudogene. The CDR3 sequence is 16 residues long. CDR3 DNA: TGTGCCAGCATCCATGAGGGGGGTGGGGACACCGGGGAGCTGTTTTTT. This sequence encodes CASIHEGGGDTGELFF.

The chain uses TRBV6-5 and TRBJ2-7; the D gene is possibly TRBD2 (5 bases). The germline gives CDR1 MNHEY, CDR2 SVGAGI. The CDR3 length is 13 residues. V was clipped by 8 bases and J by 7 bases, with 18 bases between them. In nucleotides, the CDR3 is TGTGCCAGCCGTCGGGGTGAACGCTGGGAGCAGTACTTC. Protein sequence: CASRRGERWEQYF.

The V gene is TRBV7-8, the J gene TRBJ2-3; TRBD2 matches 7 bases. The CDR3 spans 16 residues. In germline, CDR1 is SGHVS, CDR2 FQNEAQ. V dropped 2 bases and J dropped 4; count of bases not matched to a gene: 9. CDR3 protein: CASSLYTGGNADTQYF. Written as DNA, the CDR3 is TGTGCCAGCAGCTTATATACCGGGGGGAACGCAGATACGCAGTATTTT.

V gene TRBV19 combines with J gene TRBJ2-3; D possibly corresponds to TRBD2 (5 bases). This CDR3 region has 13 residues. Trimming cost V 5 bases and J 3 bases, with 9 bases left between them. Germline V gene lookup returns CDR1 LNHDA and CDR2 SQIVND (reference sequence). CDR3 DNA sequence: TGTGCCAGTAGTCCGTGGGAGACAGATACGCAGTATTTT. It specifies CASSPWETDTQYF.

The chain couples TRBV18 to TRBJ1-2; TRBD1 aligns across 11 bases. This CDR3 spans 18 amino acids. The J segment lost 0 bases and the V segment lost 2 bases, leaving 8 bases of the junction unmatched. CDR1 is KGHSH, CDR2 LQKENI, per germline. The CDR3 loop reads CASSPEPGQGVTNYGYTF. The CDR3 DNA follows: TGTGCCAGCTCACCAGAGCCGGGACAGGGGGTAACTAACTATGGCTACACCTTC.

J is TRBJ1-3 and V is TRBV30; D gene ambiguous. V was cut by 8 bases and J by 4 bases, with 9 bases left in between. CDR3 length equals 11 residues. Per the germline V gene, CDR1 is GTSNPN and CDR2 is SVGIG (reference sequence). The CDR3 bases are TGTGCCAACGGGCAAGGAAACACCATATATTTT. Encoded protein: CANGQGNTIYF.

The sample holds one count of this clone. This sequence joins TRBV7-9 and TRBJ1-2, with D maybe TRBD1 (5 bases). Trimming pared 5 bases from V and 8 bases from J, leaving 18 bases between. Germline loops: CDR1 SEHNR, CDR2 FQNEAQ (reference sequence). The length of the CDR3 is 14 residues. CDR3 in DNA: TGTGCCAGCAGCACCGGGACCGGGGTAACAGGCTACACCTTC. Translation: CASSTGTGVTGYTF.